Below, one TCR beta chain is given with its context. The sample originates from a study of T cell responses to AZD1222 COVID-19 vaccine. The repertoire was sequenced with immunoSEQ multiplex PCR; TCRdb's copy has only in-frame clones and lacks some. Among 150,000 to 200,000 clones, about nine tenths were seen once, and the ten largest hold approximately 6.2%. The CDR3 contains 16 residues. The germline gives CDR1 MNHNY, CDR2 SVGAGI (reference sequence). With 7 bases clipped from V and 6 bases from J, the junction kept 15 bases outside the gene matches. The material sequenced was peripheral blood, taken 28 days after the second AZD1222 dose. This TCR came from an adult who received the AZD1222 COVID-19 vaccine. The rearrangement links TRBV6-6 to TRBJ1-2, with TRBD1 identical over 9 bases. The CDR3 protein is CASTTRPGQGLNGYTF. CDR3 DNA sequence: TGTGCCAGCACCACCCGTCCGGGACAGGGTCTTAATGGCTACACCTTC.